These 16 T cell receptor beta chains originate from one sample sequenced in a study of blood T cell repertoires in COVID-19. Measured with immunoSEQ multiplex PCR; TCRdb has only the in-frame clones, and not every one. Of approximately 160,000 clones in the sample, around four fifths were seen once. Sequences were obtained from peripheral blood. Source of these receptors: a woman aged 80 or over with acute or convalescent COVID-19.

For the CDR3, the DNA is TGCGCCAGCAGCCAAACCGAGGGTTCTGGGGCCAACGTCCTGACTTTC. Its protein is CASSQTEGSGANVLTF. The chain employs TRBV5-1 and TRBJ2-6, with D maybe TRBD2 (5 bases). The length of the CDR3 is 16 residues. Germline V gene sequence: CDR1 SGHRS, CDR2 YFSETQ. V was trimmed by 4 bases and J by 1 base, leaving 12 bases between them. The whole variable domain, remainder taken from reference TRBV5-1 and TRBJ2-6, is KAGVTQTPRYLIKTRGQQVTLSCSPISGHRSVSWYQQTPGQGLQFLFEYFSETQRNKGNFPGRFSGRQFSNSRSEMNVSTLELGDSALYLCASSQTEGSGANVLTFGAGSRLTVL.

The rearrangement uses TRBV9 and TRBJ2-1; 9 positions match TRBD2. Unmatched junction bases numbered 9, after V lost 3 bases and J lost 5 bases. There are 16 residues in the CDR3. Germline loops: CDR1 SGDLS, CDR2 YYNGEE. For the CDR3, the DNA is TGTGCCAGCAGCGGACCCGGGACTAGCTCTAACAATGAGCAGTTCTTC. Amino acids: CASSGPGTSSNNEQFF. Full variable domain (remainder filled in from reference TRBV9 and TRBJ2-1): DSGVTQTPKHLITATGQRVTLRCSPRSGDLSVYWYQQSLDQGLQFLIQYYNGEERAKGNILERFSAQQFPDLHSELNLSSLELGDSALYFCASSGPGTSSNNEQFFGPGTRLTVL.

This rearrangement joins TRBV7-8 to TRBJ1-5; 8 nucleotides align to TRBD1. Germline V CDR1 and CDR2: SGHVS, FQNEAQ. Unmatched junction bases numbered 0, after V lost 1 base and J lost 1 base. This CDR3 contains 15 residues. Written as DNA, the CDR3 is TGTGCCAGCAGCTTAGGACAGGGGAGCAATCAGCCCCAGCATTTT. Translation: CASSLGQGSNQPQHF.

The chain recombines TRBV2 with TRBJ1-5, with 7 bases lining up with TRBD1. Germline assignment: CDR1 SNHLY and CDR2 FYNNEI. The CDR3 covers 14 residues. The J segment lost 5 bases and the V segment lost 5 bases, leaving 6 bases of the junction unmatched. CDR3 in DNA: TGTGCCAGCAGTCAAGGACAGGCCGATCAGCCCCAGCATTTT. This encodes CASSQGQADQPQHF.

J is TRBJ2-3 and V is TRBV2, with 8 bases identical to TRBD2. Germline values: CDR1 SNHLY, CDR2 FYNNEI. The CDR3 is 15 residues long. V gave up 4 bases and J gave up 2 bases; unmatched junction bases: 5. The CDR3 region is CASSGTSSPTDTQYF. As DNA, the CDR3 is TGTGCCAGCAGTGGGACTAGCTCGCCCACAGATACGCAGTATTTT.

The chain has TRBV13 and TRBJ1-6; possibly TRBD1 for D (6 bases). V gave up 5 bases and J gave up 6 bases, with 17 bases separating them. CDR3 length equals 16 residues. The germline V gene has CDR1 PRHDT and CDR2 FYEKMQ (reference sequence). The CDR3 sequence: CASSPRWGGSNSPLHF. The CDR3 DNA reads TGTGCCAGCAGCCCTAGATGGGGGGGCTCTAATTCACCCCTCCACTTT.

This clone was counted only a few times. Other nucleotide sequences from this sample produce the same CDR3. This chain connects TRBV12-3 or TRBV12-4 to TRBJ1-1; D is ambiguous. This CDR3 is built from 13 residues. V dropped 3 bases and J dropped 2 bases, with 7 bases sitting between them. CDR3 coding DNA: TGTGCCAGCAGTTTTGGGCTAAACACTGAAGCTTTCTTT. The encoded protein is CASSFGLNTEAFF.

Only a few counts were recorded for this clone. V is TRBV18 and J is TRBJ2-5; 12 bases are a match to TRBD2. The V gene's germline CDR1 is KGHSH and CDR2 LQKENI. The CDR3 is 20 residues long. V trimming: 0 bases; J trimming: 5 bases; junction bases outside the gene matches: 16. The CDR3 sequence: CASSPPQGAGLAGRWETQYF. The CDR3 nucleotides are TGTGCCAGCTCACCACCGCAGGGGGCAGGACTAGCGGGGCGTTGGGAGACCCAGTACTTC.

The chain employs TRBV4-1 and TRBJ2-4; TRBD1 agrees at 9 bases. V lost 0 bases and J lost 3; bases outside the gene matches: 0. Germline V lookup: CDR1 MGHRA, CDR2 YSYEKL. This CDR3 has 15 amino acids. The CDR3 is CASSQEGQGKNIQYF. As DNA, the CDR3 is TGCGCCAGCAGCCAAGAGGGACAGGGCAAAAACATTCAGTACTTC.

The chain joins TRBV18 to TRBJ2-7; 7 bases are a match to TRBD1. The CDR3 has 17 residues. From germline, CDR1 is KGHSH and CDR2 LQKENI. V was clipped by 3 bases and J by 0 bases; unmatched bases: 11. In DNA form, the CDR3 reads TGTGCCAGCTCACCGTCCCGGACCGGGACAGTCTCCTACGAGCAGTACTTC. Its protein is CASSPSRTGTVSYEQYF. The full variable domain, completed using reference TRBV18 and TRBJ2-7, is NAGVMQNPRHLVRRRGQEARLRCSPMKGHSHVYWYRQLPEEGLKFMVYLQKENIIDESGMPKERFSAEFPKEGPSILRIQQVVRGDSAAYFCASSPSRTGTVSYEQYFGPGTRLTVT.

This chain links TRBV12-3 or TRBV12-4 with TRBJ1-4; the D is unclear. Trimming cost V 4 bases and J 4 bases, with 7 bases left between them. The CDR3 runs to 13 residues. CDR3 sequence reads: CASSSMRNEKLFF. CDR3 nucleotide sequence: TGTGCCAGCAGTTCTATGCGTAATGAAAAACTGTTTTTT.

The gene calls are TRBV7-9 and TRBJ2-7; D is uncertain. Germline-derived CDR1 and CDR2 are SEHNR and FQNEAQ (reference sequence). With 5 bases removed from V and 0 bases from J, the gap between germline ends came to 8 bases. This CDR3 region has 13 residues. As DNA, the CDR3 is TGTGCCAGCAGCCCCAAGAGCTCCTACGAGCAGTACTTC. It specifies CASSPKSSYEQYF.

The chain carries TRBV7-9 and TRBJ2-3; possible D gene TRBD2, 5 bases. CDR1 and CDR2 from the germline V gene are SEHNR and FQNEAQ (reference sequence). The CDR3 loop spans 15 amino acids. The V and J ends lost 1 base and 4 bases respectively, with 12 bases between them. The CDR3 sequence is CASSLDAGEADTQYF. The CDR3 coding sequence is TGTGCCAGCAGCTTAGACGCGGGCGAGGCAGATACGCAGTATTTT.

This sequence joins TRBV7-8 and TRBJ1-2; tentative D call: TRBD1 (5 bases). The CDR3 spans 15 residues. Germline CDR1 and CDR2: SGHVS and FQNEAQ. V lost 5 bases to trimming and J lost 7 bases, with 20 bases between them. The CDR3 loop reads CASSHSRGKVAGYTF. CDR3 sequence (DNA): TGTGCCAGCAGCCATTCCCGGGGGAAGGTGGCTGGCTACACCTTC. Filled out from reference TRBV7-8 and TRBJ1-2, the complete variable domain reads GAGVSQSPRYKVAKRGQDVALRCDPISGHVSLFWYQQALGQGPEFLTYFQNEAQLDKSGLPSDRFFAERPEGSVSTLKIQRTQQEDSAVYLCASSHSRGKVAGYTFGSGTRLTVV.

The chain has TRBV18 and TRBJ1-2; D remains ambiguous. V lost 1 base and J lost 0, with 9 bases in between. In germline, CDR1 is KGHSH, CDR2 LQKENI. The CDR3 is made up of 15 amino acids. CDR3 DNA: TGTGCCAGCTCACCACTGGAGAAAACTAACTATGGCTACACCTTC. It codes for CASSPLEKTNYGYTF.

CDR3 DNA: TGTGCCAGCAGCCCAGGGGGCGGGGTCGGCTACACCTTC. Translated, it gives CASSPGGGVGYTF. This chain uses TRBV7-9 with TRBJ1-2, with 8 positions matching TRBD1. The CDR3 is made up of 13 amino acids. Trimming at V came to 5 bases and at J to 8 bases, leaving 7 bases not matched to a gene. Germline V gives CDR1 SEHNR, CDR2 FQNEAQ (reference sequence).